The 7 T cell receptor beta chains listed next were all sequenced from one sample in a study of blood T cells in healthy people across ages. The second PCR ran roughly 6 to 11 cycles with a sample-barcoded 5' primer and J-beta primers. TCRdb processed the 5' RACE reads anew with MiXCR; each CDR3 protein has one entry. The profile shows about 1.6 million distinct CDR3 sequences, about 32% of them singletons. Input material: blood. All receptors derive from a woman younger than 45 in good health.

The V call is TRBV7-6, the J call TRBJ1-1; D unresolved. Germline V gives CDR1 SGHVS, CDR2 FNYEAQ. The CDR3 length is 14 residues. V lost 5 bases and J lost 0, with 10 bases in between. CDR3 sequence reads: CASSATELNTEAFF. The CDR3 DNA sequence: TGTGCCAGCAGCGCCACAGAGTTGAACACTGAAGCTTTCTTT. The full variable domain, in which reference TRBV7-6 and TRBJ1-1 provide the parts outside the CDR3, is GAGVSQSPRYKVTKRGQDVALRCDPISGHVSLYWYRQALGQGPEFLTYFNYEAQQDKSGLPNDRFSAERPEGSISTLTIQRTEQRDSAMYRCASSATELNTEAFFGQGTRLTVV.

The chain joins TRBV4-1 to TRBJ2-5, with D possibly being TRBD1 or TRBD2 (7 bases each). TRBJ2-7 explains the end of the DNA better; the J call may be wrong. CDR1 and CDR2 from the germline V gene are MGHRA and YSYEKL. CDR3 length equals 16 residues. CDR3 residues: CASSQTQGGGGYEQYF. CDR3 coding DNA: TGCGCCAGCAGCCAGACGCAGGGGGGCGGGGGTTACGAGCAGTACTTC.

This clonotype showed up many times. CDR3 region: CSVDGLAGGSPYEQYF. CDR3 nucleotide sequence: TGCAGCGTTGACGGGCTAGCGGGGGGGAGCCCCTACGAGCAGTACTTC. This chain connects TRBV29-1 to TRBJ2-7; TRBD2 aligns across 12 bases. With 3 bases clipped from V and 2 bases from J, the junction kept 8 bases outside the gene matches. Germline V gene sequence: CDR1 SQVTM, CDR2 ANQGSEA. This CDR3 contains 16 residues.

This clonotype was picked up a small number of times. The chain has TRBV20-1 and TRBJ2-1; 14 nucleotides line up with TRBD2. The J segment lost 7 bases and the V segment lost 2 bases, leaving 7 bases of the junction unmatched. The CDR3 runs to 16 residues. Germline V gene data show CDR1 as DFQATT and CDR2 as SNEGSKA (reference sequence). CDR3 in amino acids: CSARSFGTSGRNEQFF. CDR3 DNA: TGCAGTGCTAGAAGTTTCGGGACTAGCGGGAGAAATGAGCAGTTCTTC.

This chain links TRBV6-1 with TRBJ1-4; no clear D. The CDR3 has 16 amino acids. CDR1 and CDR2 (germline): MNHNS, SASEGT. Trimming pared 7 bases from V and 0 bases from J, leaving 15 bases between. The CDR3 DNA follows: TGTGCCAGCAAGGACCAATCCGGGGCAACTAATGAAAAACTGTTTTTT. Translation gives CASKDQSGATNEKLFF.

The chain links TRBV5-4 to TRBJ1-1; D uncertain. The germline gives CDR1 SGHNT, CDR2 YYREEE (reference sequence). CDR3 length: 15 residues. V lost 0 bases and J lost 8, with 17 bases in between. The CDR3 coding sequence is TGTGCCAGCAGCTTGGGGGTAGACCCTACTTCCGAAGCTTTCTTT. It is translated as CASSLGVDPTSEAFF.

This clonotype was counted a few times. V gene TRBV27 combines with J gene TRBJ2-6; D unresolved. Trimming removed 6 bases at V and 1 base at J, with 13 bases between. The germline V gene has CDR1 MNHEY and CDR2 SMNVEV (reference sequence). The CDR3 contains 16 residues. The CDR3 DNA reads TGTGCCAGCAGACCAGTTGTCCGGTCTGGGGCCAACGTCCTGACTTTC. It is translated as CASRPVVRSGANVLTF.